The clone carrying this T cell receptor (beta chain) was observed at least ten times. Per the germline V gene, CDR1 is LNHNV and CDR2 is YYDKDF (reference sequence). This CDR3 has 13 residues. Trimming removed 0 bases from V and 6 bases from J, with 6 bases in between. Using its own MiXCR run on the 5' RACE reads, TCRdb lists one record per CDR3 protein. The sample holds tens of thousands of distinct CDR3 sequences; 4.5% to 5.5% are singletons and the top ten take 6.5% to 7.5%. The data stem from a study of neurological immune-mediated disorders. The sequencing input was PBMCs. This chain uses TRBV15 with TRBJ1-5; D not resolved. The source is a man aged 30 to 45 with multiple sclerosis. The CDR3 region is CATSRDKVQPQHF. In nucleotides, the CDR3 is TGTGCCACCAGCAGAGATAAGGTTCAGCCCCAGCATTTT.